Given below is one T cell receptor beta chain in context. The antigen is unknown. The sample belongs to a study of T-cell memory formation after mild COVID-19. About the study: TCR clustering was largely donor specific. Findings and caveats of the study: Clones which contracted sat mainly in CM and EM if CD4+, and in EMRA if CD8+. Some SARS-CoV-2-responding clones were already detected in memory before infection.

The CDR3 length is 14 residues. With 8 bases removed from V and 3 bases from J, the gap between germline ends came to 17 bases. Germline-derived CDR1 and CDR2 are MNHEY and SVGEGT. Barcoded TCR alpha and TCR beta cDNA libraries with UMIs came from 5'RACE using constant-segment primers. Each CDR3 protein is one row after TCRdb ran MiXCR on the 5' RACE reads. The sample records some 100,000 distinct CDR3 sequences, over 8.5% being singletons. This clonotype was sampled from a man aged 18 to 30 who had mild COVID-19 (a few samples of this study predate the infection). Cell type and time point are not known. The chain carries TRBV6-2 or TRBV6-3 and TRBJ2-7; no clear D gene. The sequenced sample consisted of PBMCs or a T cell subset sorted from them (not recorded which). CDR3 DNA: TGTGCCAGCGGAGCCCTCCCTGCCGTCTACGAGCAGTACTTC. Protein product: CASGALPAVYEQYF.